This T cell receptor (beta chain) derives from a study of blood T cell repertoires in COVID-19. Study overall: The United States, Italy and Spain were the sources of the acute and convalescent COVID-19 samples. The analysed material was cDNA or gDNA that came from T cells, B-cell-depleted T cells, or PBMCs.

Methods used by the authors: Reference gene primer amplification gave estimated nucleated cell counts. Using immunoSEQ multiplex PCR, the repertoire was profiled, and TCRdb retains in-frame clones only, with some absent. V and J calls and clone size come straight from that table; D and trimming were deduced from the DNA. The sample contains 300,000 or so clones, more than 70% of which appear only once. The receptor comes from a woman in her twenties or thirties who had recovered from COVID-19. What was sequenced was peripheral blood.

The CDR3 DNA follows: TGTGCCAGCAGTGAAGTACTAGGGGACATCACCTTC. Encoded protein: CASSEVLGDITF. The chain joins TRBV6-1 to TRBJ1-2; a weak D match, TRBD1 (6 bases). Trimming left V 1 base short and J 13 bases short, with 13 bases between. The CDR3 length is 12 residues. Germline CDR1 is MNHNS and CDR2 is SASEGT.